This TCR beta chain derives from a study of OX40 agonist ivuxolimab in advanced cancers. Study information: From roughly 20 to 85 years was the age range, with a mean of around 57 years, and roughly 83% were male.

Generated by immunoSEQ multiplex PCR, the TCRdb table keeps only in-frame clones and is missing some. Counted here are 17,000 or so clones, roughly 73% occurring once; the ten biggest clones make up over 25%. Germline CDR1 is SNHLY and CDR2 is FYNNEI. The CDR3 consists of 13 residues. The V end lost 6 bases, the J end lost 10 bases, and 18 bases lay between the germline ends. This clone showed up just a few times. This sequence originates from an adult with an advanced solid tumor such as melanoma, head and neck, liver or kidney cancer. Sequencing used CD4+ or CD8+ T cells sorted from blood, obtained in a trial of the OX40 agonist ivuxolimab. The chain has TRBV2 and TRBJ1-1; D unclear. The CDR3 region is CASRGFDLKAAFF. CDR3 in DNA: TGTGCCAGCAGGGGGTTTGATCTAAAGGCAGCTTTCTTT. The full variable domain, in which reference TRBV2 and TRBJ1-1 provide the parts outside the CDR3, is EPEVTQTPSHQVTQMGQEVILRCVPISNHLYFYWYRQILGQKVEFLVSFYNNEISEKSEIFDDQFSVERPDGSNFTLKIRSTKLEDSAMYFCASRGFDLKAAFFGQGTRLTVV.